This T cell receptor (beta chain) was observed in a study of blood T cell repertoires in COVID-19. Looking at the study overall: Sample material is recorded as cDNA or gDNA derived from T cells, B-cell-depleted T cells, or PBMCs.

Authors' analysis steps: Nucleated cell counts were estimated from reference gene primer amplification. The method was immunoSEQ multiplex PCR; TCRdb's version includes in-frame clones alone and lacks a portion of them. V and J calls and clone size follow that table, whereas D and trimming were derived from the DNA. The sample holds fewer than 90,000 clones; about four fifths are singletons and the top ten take roughly 6.7%. V was cut by 6 bases and J by 2 bases, with 9 bases left in between. CDR3 length: 13 residues. The germline V gene has CDR1 MNHEY and CDR2 SMNVEV (reference sequence). This TCR derives from a man in his 70s with COVID-19, enrolled during active disease. Sequencing was carried out using peripheral blood. The chain uses TRBV27 and TRBJ2-3; perhaps TRBD1 as D (5 bases). The CDR3 reads CASSRTFTDTQYF. The CDR3 DNA follows: TGTGCCAGCAGCCGGACATTCACAGATACGCAGTATTTT.